This T cell receptor (beta chain) was captured by sequencing in a study of T cells in Graves' hyperthyroidism and ophthalmopathy. CDR3 size: 13 residues. V lost 2 bases, J lost 4 bases, and 9 bases lay in between. CDR1 and CDR2 (germline): MNHNS, SASEGT. This clonotype was observed at least ten times. Those with hyperthyroidism were 18 to 65 years old, newly diagnosed, and ill for under 2 months. The study based diagnoses on clinical symptoms, serum thyroxine and TRAb, thyroid ultrasound and orbital computed tomography. There were TCR beta CDR3 regions amplified from RNA transcripts. RT-PCR in the first round (using the HTBI primer set) targeted the TCR CDR3. Each CDR3 protein is one row after TCRdb ran MiXCR on the multiplex PCR reads. The sample lists 500,000 to 600,000 distinct CDR3 sequences; around 17% were seen once.

This receptor was taken from a woman between 18 and 29 years old with Graves' hyperthyroidism. The chain couples TRBV6-1 to TRBJ2-7, with TRBD2 as a possible D gene (6 bases). The sample taken for sequencing was blood. The CDR3 is CASSERSGYEQYF. CDR3 sequence (DNA): TGTGCCAGCAGTGAACGTAGCGGTTACGAGCAGTACTTC.